This T cell receptor beta chain was retrieved from a study of somatic mutations in cytotoxic T cells in rheumatoid arthritis. General study findings and limits: Per patient, the largest CD8+ clone was found to exceed 20% of CD8+ cells in about an eighth of the 65 cases. In rheumatoid arthritis patients, the slight underrepresentation of TRBV07 was not adjusted for multiple comparisons.

This clone was recorded a few times. No antigen is known for it. Using positive magnetic bead selection on an AutoMACS, CD4+ and CD8+ cells were isolated, after which their purity was checked by flow cytometry. The CDR3 covers 15 residues. Germline V gene data show CDR1 as MNHEY and CDR2 as SMNVEV (reference sequence). Trimming removed 3 bases at V and 7 bases at J, with 19 bases between. The repertoire was sequenced with immunoSEQ multiplex PCR; TCRdb's copy has only in-frame clones and lacks some. Of some 19,000 clones in the sample, around 81% were seen once. The sequenced sample was CD8+ T cells sorted from blood. This sequence was found in a man younger than 30 with rheumatoid arthritis. The chain joins TRBV27 to TRBJ2-7; no clear D. This chain's CDR3 is CASSFGNPTTMEQYF. In DNA form, the CDR3 reads TGTGCCAGCAGTTTTGGGAACCCCACTACTATGGAGCAGTACTTC.